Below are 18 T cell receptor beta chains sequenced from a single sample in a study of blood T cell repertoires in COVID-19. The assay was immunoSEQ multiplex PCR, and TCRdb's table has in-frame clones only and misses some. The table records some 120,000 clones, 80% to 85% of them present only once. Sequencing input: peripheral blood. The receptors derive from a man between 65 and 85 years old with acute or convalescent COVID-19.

CDR3 bases: TGTGCCAGCAGCGCCTCCCGGCCAGGCACTGAAGCTTTCTTT. Its protein product is CASSASRPGTEAFF. V is TRBV9 and J is TRBJ1-1; D gene uncertain. Deletions cut 3 bases from V and 4 bases from J, with 13 bases between. CDR1 SGDLS and CDR2 YYNGEE come from the germline V gene. The CDR3 spans 14 residues.

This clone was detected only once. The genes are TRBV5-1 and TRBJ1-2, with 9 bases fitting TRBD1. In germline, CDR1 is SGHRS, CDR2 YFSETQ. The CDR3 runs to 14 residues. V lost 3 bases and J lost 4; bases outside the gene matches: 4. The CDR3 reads CASSSSGQGYGYTF. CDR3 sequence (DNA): TGCGCCAGCAGCTCGTCGGGACAGGGCTATGGCTACACCTTC.

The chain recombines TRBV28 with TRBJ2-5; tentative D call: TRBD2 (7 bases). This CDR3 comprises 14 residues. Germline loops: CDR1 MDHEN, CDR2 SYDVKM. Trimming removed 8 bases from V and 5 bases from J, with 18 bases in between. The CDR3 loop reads CASCLRGARETQYF. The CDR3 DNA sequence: TGTGCCAGCTGCCTCCGGGGGGCGCGTGAGACCCAGTACTTC. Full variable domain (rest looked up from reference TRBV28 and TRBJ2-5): DVKVTQSSRYLVKRTGEKVFLECVQDMDHENMFWYRQDPGLGLRLIYFSYDVKMKEKGDIPEGYSVSREKKERFSLILESASTNQTSMYLCASCLRGARETQYFGPGTRLLVL.

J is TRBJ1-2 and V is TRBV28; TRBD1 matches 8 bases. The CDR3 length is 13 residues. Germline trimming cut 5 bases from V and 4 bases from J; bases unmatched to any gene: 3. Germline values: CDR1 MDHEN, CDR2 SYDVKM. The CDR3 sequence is CASSPGQGYGYTF. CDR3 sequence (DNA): TGTGCCAGCAGTCCCGGACAGGGCTATGGCTACACCTTC.

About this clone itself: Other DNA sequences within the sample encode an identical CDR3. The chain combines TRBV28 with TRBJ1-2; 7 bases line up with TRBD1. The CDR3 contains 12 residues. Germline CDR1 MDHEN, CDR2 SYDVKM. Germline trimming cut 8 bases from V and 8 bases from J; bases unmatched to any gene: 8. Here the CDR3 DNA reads TGTGCCAGCCGACGGACAGGTTACGGCTACACCTTC. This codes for CASRRTGYGYTF.

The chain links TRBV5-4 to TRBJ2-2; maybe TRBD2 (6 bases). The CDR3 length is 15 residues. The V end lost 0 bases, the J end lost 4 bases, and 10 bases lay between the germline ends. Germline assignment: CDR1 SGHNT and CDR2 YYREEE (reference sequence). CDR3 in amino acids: CASSLGGGSTGELFF. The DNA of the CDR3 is TGTGCCAGCAGCTTGGGTGGGGGGAGCACCGGGGAGCTGTTTTTT.

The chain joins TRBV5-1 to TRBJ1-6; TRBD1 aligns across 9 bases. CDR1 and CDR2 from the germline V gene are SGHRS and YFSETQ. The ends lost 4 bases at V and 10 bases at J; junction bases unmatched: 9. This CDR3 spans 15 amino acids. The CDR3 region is CASSLAGTGRSPLHF. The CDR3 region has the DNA TGCGCCAGCAGCCTAGCCGGGACAGGGAGGTCACCCCTCCACTTT.

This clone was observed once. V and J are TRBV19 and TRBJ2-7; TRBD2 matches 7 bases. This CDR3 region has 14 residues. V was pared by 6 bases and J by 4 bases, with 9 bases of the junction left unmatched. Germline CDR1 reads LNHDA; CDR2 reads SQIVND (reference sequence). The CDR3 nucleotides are TGTGCCAGTAGCCGAGGCGGGGGACGTTACGAGCAGTACTTC. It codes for CASSRGGGRYEQYF.

The CDR3 loop reads CASTLGGTGYTF. The CDR3 region has the DNA TGTGCCAGCACCCTTGGGGGGACCGGCTACACCTTC. The rearrangement joins TRBV12-3 or TRBV12-4 to TRBJ1-2, with D possibly being TRBD1 (5 bases). Trimming left V 7 bases short and J 8 bases short, with 14 bases between. The CDR3 extends over 12 amino acids.

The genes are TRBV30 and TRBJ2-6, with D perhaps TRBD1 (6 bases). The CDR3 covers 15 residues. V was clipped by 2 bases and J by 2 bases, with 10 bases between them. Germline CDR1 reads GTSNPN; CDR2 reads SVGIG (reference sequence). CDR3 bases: TGTGCCTGGAGTTCCACAGGGACTGGGGCCAACGTCCTGACTTTC. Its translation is CAWSSTGTGANVLTF.

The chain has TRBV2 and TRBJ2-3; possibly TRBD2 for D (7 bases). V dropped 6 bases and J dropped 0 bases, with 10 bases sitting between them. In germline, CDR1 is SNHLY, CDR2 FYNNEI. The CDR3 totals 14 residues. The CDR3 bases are TGTGCCAGCAGGGGGGGGCTAAGCACAGATACGCAGTATTTT. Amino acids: CASRGGLSTDTQYF. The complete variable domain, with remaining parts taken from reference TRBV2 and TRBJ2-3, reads EPEVTQTPSHQVTQMGQEVILRCVPISNHLYFYWYRQILGQKVEFLVSFYNNEISEKSEIFDDQFSVERPDGSNFTLKIRSTKLEDSAMYFCASRGGLSTDTQYFGPGTRLTVL.

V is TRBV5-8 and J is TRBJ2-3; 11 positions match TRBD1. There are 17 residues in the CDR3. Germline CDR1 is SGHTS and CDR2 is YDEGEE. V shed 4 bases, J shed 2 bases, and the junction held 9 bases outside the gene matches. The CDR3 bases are TGTGCCAGCAGCAACGTCTTAGGACAGGGGGCCACAGATACGCAGTATTTT. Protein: CASSNVLGQGATDTQYF.

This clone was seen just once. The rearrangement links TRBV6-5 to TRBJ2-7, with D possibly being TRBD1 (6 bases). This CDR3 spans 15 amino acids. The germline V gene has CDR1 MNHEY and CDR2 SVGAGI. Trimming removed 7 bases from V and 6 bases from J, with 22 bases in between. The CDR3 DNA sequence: TGTGCCAGCATTGCCCGAAGCACAGGGAACACCGAGCAGTACTTC. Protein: CASIARSTGNTEQYF.

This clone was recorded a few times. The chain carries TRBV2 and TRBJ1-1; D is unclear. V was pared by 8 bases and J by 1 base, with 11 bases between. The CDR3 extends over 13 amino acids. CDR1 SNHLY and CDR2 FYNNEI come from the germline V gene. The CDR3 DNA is TGTGCCAGCCGGGGAGAGGGGAACACTGAAGCTTTCTTT. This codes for CASRGEGNTEAFF.

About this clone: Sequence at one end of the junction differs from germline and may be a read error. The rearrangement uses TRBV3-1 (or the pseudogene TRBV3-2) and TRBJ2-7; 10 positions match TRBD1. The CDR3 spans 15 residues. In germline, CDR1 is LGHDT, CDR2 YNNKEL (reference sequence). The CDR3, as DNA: TGTGCCAGCAGCCAAGGGACAGGGGGTAACTACGGGCAGTACTTC. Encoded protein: CASSQGTGGNYGQYF.

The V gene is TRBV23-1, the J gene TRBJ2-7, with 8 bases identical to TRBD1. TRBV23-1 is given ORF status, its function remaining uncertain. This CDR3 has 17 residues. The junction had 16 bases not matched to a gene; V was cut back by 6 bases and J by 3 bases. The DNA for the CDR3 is TGCGCCAGCAGCCAGCCGAAGGACAGGGAACATGTCTACGAGCAGTACTTC. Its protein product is CASSQPKDREHVYEQYF.

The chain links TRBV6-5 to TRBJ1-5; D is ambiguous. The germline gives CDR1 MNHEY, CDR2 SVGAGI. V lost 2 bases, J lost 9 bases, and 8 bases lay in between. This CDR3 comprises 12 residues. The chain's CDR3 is CASSYRFGPQHF. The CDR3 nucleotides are TGTGCCAGCAGTTACCGGTTTGGGCCCCAGCATTTT.

Written as DNA, the CDR3 is TGTGCCAGCAGCCTTGGACAGGGGATTTCGGAAGCTTTCTTT. Residues: CASSLGQGISEAFF. The genes are TRBV7-3 and TRBJ1-1; 9 bases line up with TRBD1. The CDR3 length is 14 residues. The junction had 9 bases not matched to a gene; V was cut back by 5 bases and J by 8 bases. Germline V lookup: CDR1 SGHTA, CDR2 FQGTGA.